Included here is one T cell receptor (beta chain) sequence, with context. The data belong to a study of CD8 T cells in Susac syndrome. Study as a whole: Susac syndrome patients were untreated, on corticosteroids with some adding intravenous immunoglobulin, or on intravenous immunoglobulin only.

CDR3 length equals 11 residues. From germline, CDR1 is MDHEN and CDR2 SYDVKM. Trimming took 7 bases from V and 4 from J, leaving 5 bases between them. Diagnostic criteria defined recently for definite or probable disease were met by the Susac syndrome patients. When the RNA was reverse transcribed, random hexamers were used with an input of roughly 0.5 to 1 ug. TCRdb called the immunoSEQ multiplex PCR reads again in MiXCR, with one record for every CDR3 protein. The data show around 200,000 distinct CDR3 sequences, roughly 94% seen once. This receptor was obtained from a human donor with Susac syndrome. The chain recombines TRBV28 with TRBJ1-5; no reliable D call. The sequenced sample consisted of CD4+ T cells from PBMCs. The CDR3 here is CASTSNQPQHF. The CDR3 nucleotides read TGTGCCAGCACCTCAAATCAGCCCCAGCATTTT.